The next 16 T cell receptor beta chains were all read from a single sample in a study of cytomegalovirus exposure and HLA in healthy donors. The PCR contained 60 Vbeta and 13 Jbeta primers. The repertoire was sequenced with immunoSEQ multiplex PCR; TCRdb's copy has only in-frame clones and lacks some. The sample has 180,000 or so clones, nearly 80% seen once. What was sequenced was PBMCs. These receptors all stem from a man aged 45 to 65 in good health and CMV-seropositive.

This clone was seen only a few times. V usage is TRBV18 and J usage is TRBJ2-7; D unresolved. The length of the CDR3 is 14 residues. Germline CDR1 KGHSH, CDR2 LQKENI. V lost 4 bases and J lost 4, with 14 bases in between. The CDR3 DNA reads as TGTGCCAGCTCACAATCTAAACAGAGATACGAGCAGTACGTC. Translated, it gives CASSQSKQRYEQYV.

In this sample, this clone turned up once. Here the CDR3 DNA reads TGTGCCAGCAGTTACGGTCTACAGGGCTGGAACACTGAAGCTTTCTTT. This translates into CASSYGLQGWNTEAFF. The V call is TRBV6-5, the J call TRBJ1-1; weak D call: TRBD1 (6 bases). The CDR3 sequence is 16 residues long. The V gene's germline CDR1 is MNHEY and CDR2 SVGAGI. Trimming took 2 bases from V and 1 from J, leaving 14 bases between them.

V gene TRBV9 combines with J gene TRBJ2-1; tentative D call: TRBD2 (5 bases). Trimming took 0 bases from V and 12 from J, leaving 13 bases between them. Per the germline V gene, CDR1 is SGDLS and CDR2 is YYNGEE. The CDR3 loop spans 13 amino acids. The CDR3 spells CASSVGLTPGQFF. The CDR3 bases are TGTGCCAGCAGCGTAGGACTAACCCCCGGGCAGTTCTTC. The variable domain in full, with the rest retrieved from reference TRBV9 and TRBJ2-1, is DSGVTQTPKHLITATGQRVTLRCSPRSGDLSVYWYQQSLDQGLQFLIQYYNGEERAKGNILERFSAQQFPDLHSELNLSSLELGDSALYFCASSVGLTPGQFFGPGTRLTVL.

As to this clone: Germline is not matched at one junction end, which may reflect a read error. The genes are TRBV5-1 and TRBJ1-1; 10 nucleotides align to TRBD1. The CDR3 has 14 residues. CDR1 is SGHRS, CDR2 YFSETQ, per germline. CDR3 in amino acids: CASSLGTGDTEAFF. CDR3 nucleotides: TGTGCCAGCAGCTTGGGGACAGGGGACACTGAAGCTTTCTTT. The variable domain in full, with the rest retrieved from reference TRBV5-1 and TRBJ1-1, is KAGVTQTPRYLIKTRGQQVTLSCSPISGHRSVSWYQQTPGQGLQFLFEYFSETQRNKGNFPGRFSGRQFSNSRSEMNVSTLELGDSALYLCASSLGTGDTEAFFGQGTRLTVV.

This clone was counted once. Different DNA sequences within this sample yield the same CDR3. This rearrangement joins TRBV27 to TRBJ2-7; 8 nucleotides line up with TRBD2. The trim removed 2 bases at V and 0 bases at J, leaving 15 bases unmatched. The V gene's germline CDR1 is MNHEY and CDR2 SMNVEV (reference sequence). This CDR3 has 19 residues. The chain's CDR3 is CASSLMSSGGQGVSYEQYV. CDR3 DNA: TGTGCCAGCAGTTTAATGTCTTCGGGGGGGCAGGGAGTCTCCTACGAGCAGTACGTC.

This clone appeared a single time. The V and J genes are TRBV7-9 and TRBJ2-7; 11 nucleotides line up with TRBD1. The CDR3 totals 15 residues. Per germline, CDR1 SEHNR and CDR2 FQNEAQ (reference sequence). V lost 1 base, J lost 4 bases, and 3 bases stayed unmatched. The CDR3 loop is CASSLGTGGRYEQYF. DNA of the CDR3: TGTGCCAGCAGCTTAGGGACAGGGGGCCGATACGAGCAGTACTTC.

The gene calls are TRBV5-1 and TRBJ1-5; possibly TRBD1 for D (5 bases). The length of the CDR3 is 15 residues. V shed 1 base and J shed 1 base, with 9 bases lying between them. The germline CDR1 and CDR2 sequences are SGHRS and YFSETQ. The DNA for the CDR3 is TGCGCCAGCAGCTTGATCCCAGGGAGCAATCAGCCCCAGCATTTT. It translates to CASSLIPGSNQPQHF.

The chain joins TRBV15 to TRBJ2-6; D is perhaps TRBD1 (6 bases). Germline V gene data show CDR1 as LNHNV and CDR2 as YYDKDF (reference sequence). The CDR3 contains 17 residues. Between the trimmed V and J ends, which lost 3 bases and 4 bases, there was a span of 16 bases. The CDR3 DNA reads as TGTGCCACCAGCAGCGCTTTAGGGGGTGGAGGGGCCAACGTCCTGACTTTC. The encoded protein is CATSSALGGGGANVLTF.

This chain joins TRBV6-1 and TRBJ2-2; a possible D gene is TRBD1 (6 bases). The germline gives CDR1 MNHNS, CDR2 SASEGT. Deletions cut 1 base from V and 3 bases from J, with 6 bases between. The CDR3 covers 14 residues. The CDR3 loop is CASSEGGHTGELFF. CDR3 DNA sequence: TGTGCCAGCAGTGAAGGGGGGCACACCGGGGAGCTGTTTTTT.

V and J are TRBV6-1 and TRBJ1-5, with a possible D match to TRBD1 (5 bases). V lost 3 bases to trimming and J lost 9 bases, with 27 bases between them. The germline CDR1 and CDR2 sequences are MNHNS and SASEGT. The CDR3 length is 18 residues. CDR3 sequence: CASSDGQSGGKGLGPQHF. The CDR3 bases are TGTGCCAGCAGTGACGGTCAAAGTGGGGGGAAAGGTTTGGGGCCCCAGCATTTT.

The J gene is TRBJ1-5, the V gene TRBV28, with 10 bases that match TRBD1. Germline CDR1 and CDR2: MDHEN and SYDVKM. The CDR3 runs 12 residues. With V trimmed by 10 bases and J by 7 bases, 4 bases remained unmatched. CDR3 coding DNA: TGTGCCAACGGACAGGGGGTCCAGCCCCAGCATTTT. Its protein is CANGQGVQPQHF.

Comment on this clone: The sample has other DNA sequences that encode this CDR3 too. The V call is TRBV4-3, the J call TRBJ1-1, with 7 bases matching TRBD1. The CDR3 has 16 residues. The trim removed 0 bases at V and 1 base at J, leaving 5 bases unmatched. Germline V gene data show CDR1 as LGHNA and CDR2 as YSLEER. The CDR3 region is CASSQDSAGGNTEAFF. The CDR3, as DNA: TGCGCCAGCAGCCAAGATAGTGCAGGGGGGAACACTGAAGCTTTCTTT.

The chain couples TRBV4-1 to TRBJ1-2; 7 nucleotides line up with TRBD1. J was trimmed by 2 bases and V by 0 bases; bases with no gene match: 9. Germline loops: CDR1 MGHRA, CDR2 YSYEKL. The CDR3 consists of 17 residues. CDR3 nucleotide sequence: TGCGCCAGCAGCCAAGATTTTGCCCGGACAGGAAACTATGGCTACACCTTC. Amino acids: CASSQDFARTGNYGYTF.

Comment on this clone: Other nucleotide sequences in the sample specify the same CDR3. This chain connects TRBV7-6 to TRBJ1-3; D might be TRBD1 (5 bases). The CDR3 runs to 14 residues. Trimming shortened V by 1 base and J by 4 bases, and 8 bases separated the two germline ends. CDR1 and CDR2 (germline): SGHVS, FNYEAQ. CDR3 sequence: CASSLGGQGNTIYF. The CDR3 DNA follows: TGTGCCAGCAGCTTAGGGGGCCAAGGAAACACCATATATTTT.

CDR3 sequence: CASSPLVGEGTDTQYF. The CDR3 DNA is TGTGCCAGTAGTCCCCTAGTGGGGGAGGGCACAGATACGCAGTATTTT. J is TRBJ2-3 and V is TRBV19, with D possibly TRBD2 on 6 matching bases. Germline V gene lookup returns CDR1 LNHDA and CDR2 SQIVND (reference sequence). The V end was cut by 5 bases, the J end by 1 base, with 16 bases between. The CDR3 sequence is 16 residues long.

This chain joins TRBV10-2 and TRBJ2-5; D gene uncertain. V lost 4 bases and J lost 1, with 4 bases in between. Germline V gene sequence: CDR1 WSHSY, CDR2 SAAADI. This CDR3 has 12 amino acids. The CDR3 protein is CASSGSQETQYF. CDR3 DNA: TGCGCCAGCAGTGGCAGCCAAGAGACCCAGTACTTC.